These T cell receptor beta chains were read from a single sample in a study of siplizumab effects on memory and regulatory T cells. Data came from immunoSEQ multiplex PCR; TCRdb stores just in-frame clones and leaves some out. The profile shows 100,000 to 120,000 clones, roughly 92% of them singletons. Sequencing was performed on CD4+ T cells sorted from blood. These receptors were obtained from a human donor in good health. Each CDR3 is given with its conserved first and last residue. D genes are given only for firm matches. Only part of the rows carry a size: once, few, many, or a class if the clone is expanded.

V gene: TRBV6-6
J gene: TRBJ1-4
D gene: .
clone size: once
CDR3 DNA: TGTGCCAGCAGTTACTCGCCGGGGAAAGGGGAAAAACTGTTTTTT
CDR3 protein: CASSYSPGKGEKLFF

V gene: TRBV15
J gene: TRBJ1-5
D gene: .
clone size: few
CDR3 DNA: TGTGCCACCGGGGGCAGCAATAGCAATCAGCCCCAGCATTTT
CDR3 protein: CATGGSNSNQPQHF

V gene: TRBV30
J gene: TRBJ1-2
D gene: .
clone size: once
CDR3 DNA: TGTGCCTGGAGTCTGGCTCTCTATGGCTACACCTTC
CDR3 protein: CAWSLALYGYTF

V gene: TRBV6-5
J gene: TRBJ2-3
D gene: .
clone size: .
CDR3 DNA: TGTGCCAGCAGTTTACAAGGCCCAGAGACGCAGTATTTT
CDR3 protein: CASSLQGPETQYF

V gene: TRBV5-4
J gene: TRBJ2-3
D gene: TRBD2
clone size: .
CDR3 DNA: TGTGCCAGCAGCGTGGGACTAGCGGGGGGGGCAGATACGCAGTATTTT
CDR3 protein: CASSVGLAGGADTQYF

V gene: TRBV5-1
J gene: TRBJ2-7
D gene: TRBD1
clone size: once
CDR3 DNA: TGCGCCAGCAGCTTGGTGGGACAGGGGGACTACGAGCAGTACTTC
CDR3 protein: CASSLVGQGDYEQYF

V gene: TRBV5-4
J gene: TRBJ2-2
D gene: TRBD1
clone size: once
CDR3 DNA: TGTGCCAGCCGCTCCTGGACAGGAACGAACACCGGGGAGCTGTTTTTT
CDR3 protein: CASRSWTGTNTGELFF

V gene: TRBV6-6
J gene: TRBJ2-7
D gene: .
clone size: .
CDR3 DNA: TGTGCCAGCAGTTCCAGGGGCGTTCACGAGCAGTACTTC
CDR3 protein: CASSSRGVHEQYF

V gene: TRBV9
J gene: TRBJ1-1
D gene: .
clone size: .
CDR3 DNA: TGTGCCAGCAGCGTAGATGGGGCGGGGGTAACTGAAGCTTTCTTT
CDR3 protein: CASSVDGAGVTEAFF

V gene: TRBV2
J gene: TRBJ1-5
D gene: .
clone size: .
CDR3 DNA: TGTGCCAGCAGTGTGTTCGCAGGGGATCAGCCCCAGCATTTT
CDR3 protein: CASSVFAGDQPQHF

V gene: TRBV19
J gene: TRBJ1-2
D gene: TRBD1
clone size: .
CDR3 DNA: TGTGCCAGTCGCCAGCGGCGACAGGGGGAGGACGGCTACACCTTC
CDR3 protein: CASRQRRQGEDGYTF

V gene: TRBV5-1
J gene: TRBJ2-7
D gene: .
clone size: .
CDR3 DNA: TGCGCCAGTACGGGGCAGAATGACTACGAGCAGTACTTC
CDR3 protein: CASTGQNDYEQYF

V gene: TRBV7-3
J gene: TRBJ2-5
D gene: .
clone size: .
CDR3 DNA: TGTGCCAGCAGCGCCCCAGGGGATGAGACCCAGTACTTC
CDR3 protein: CASSAPGDETQYF

V gene: TRBV6-5
J gene: TRBJ1-1
D gene: .
clone size: .
CDR3 DNA: TGTGCCAGCAGCTTTGACACCCACGGAACTGAAGCTTTCTTT
CDR3 protein: CASSFDTHGTEAFF

V gene: TRBV7-2
J gene: TRBJ1-1
D gene: .
clone size: .
CDR3 DNA: TGTGCCAGCAGCTTACTTCAGGCCCTGACTGAAGCTTTCTTT
CDR3 protein: CASSLLQALTEAFF

V gene: TRBV4-2
J gene: TRBJ2-6
D gene: .
clone size: .
CDR3 DNA: TGTGCCAGCAGCCAAGTCGTCTTCGGGAAAGGGGCCAACGTCCTGACTTTC
CDR3 protein: CASSQVVFGKGANVLTF

V gene: TRBV2
J gene: TRBJ2-3
D gene: TRBD2
clone size: .
CDR3 DNA: TGTGCCAGCAGAACCGGGACTAGCCGAGTAGATACGCAGTATTTT
CDR3 protein: CASRTGTSRVDTQYF

V gene: TRBV5-4
J gene: TRBJ2-3
D gene: TRBD2
clone size: .
CDR3 DNA: TGTGCCAGCAGCTTCGGACTAGCGGGAGCTGAAGATACGCAGTATTTT
CDR3 protein: CASSFGLAGAEDTQYF

V gene: TRBV18
J gene: TRBJ2-7
D gene: .
clone size: .
CDR3 DNA: TGTGCCAGCTCACCGGGAAACTCCTACGAGCAGTACTTC
CDR3 protein: CASSPGNSYEQYF

V gene: TRBV21-1
J gene: TRBJ1-2
D gene: .
clone size: .
CDR3 DNA: TGTGCCAGCCGTAGTACTAACTATGGCTACACCTTC
CDR3 protein: CASRSTNYGYTF

V gene: TRBV10-3
J gene: TRBJ1-1
D gene: .
clone size: .
CDR3 DNA: TGTGCCATCAGCGTAAGACAGGAGAACACTGAAGCTTTCTTT
CDR3 protein: CAISVRQENTEAFF

V gene: TRBV19
J gene: TRBJ2-1
D gene: .
clone size: .
CDR3 DNA: TGTGCCAGTAGTACCGTACCGGGTATCCAGACATATTTGAGCTCCTACAATGAGCAGTTCTTC
CDR3 protein: CASSTVPGIQTYLSSYNEQFF

V gene: TRBV6-4
J gene: TRBJ1-4
D gene: .
clone size: .
CDR3 DNA: TGTGCCAGCAACAAAACAGGGAGAAATGAAAAACTGTTTTTT
CDR3 protein: CASNKTGRNEKLFF

V gene: TRBV19
J gene: TRBJ2-5
D gene: TRBD2
clone size: .
CDR3 DNA: TGTGCCAGTAGTATAGGGAGGACTAGCGTGGAGACCCAGTACTTC
CDR3 protein: CASSIGRTSVETQYF

V gene: TRBV29-1
J gene: TRBJ2-7
D gene: TRBD1
clone size: .
CDR3 DNA: TGCAGTGTTTCCGGACAGGGGGGTAACGAGCAGTACTTC
CDR3 protein: CSVSGQGGNEQYF

V gene: TRBV28
J gene: TRBJ1-1
D gene: .
clone size: .
CDR3 DNA: TGTGCCAGCAGTTATCCAGGGGACACTGAAGCTTTCTTT
CDR3 protein: CASSYPGDTEAFF

V gene: TRBV19
J gene: TRBJ2-5
D gene: .
clone size: .
CDR3 DNA: TGTGCCAGTAGTACAACACAGAATATAGAGACCCAGTACTTC
CDR3 protein: CASSTTQNIETQYF

V gene: TRBV6-1
J gene: TRBJ1-4
D gene: .
clone size: .
CDR3 DNA: TGTGCCAGCAGTGGCGCCCCGGAGAATGAAAAACTGTTTTTT
CDR3 protein: CASSGAPENEKLFF

V gene: TRBV10-1
J gene: TRBJ2-1
D gene: .
clone size: .
CDR3 DNA: TGCGCCAGCAGTGAGTCGAACGGGGCCAATGAGCAGTTCTTC
CDR3 protein: CASSESNGANEQFF

V gene: TRBV5-1
J gene: TRBJ2-3
D gene: .
clone size: .
CDR3 DNA: TGCGCCAGCAGCTTGGACAGGGCGGGCACAGATACGCAGTATTTT
CDR3 protein: CASSLDRAGTDTQYF

V gene: TRBV28
J gene: TRBJ1-1
D gene: TRBD1
clone size: .
CDR3 DNA: TGTGCCAGCAGGTACACAGGGGCCTACCTTAACACTGAAGCTTTCTTT
CDR3 protein: CASRYTGAYLNTEAFF

V gene: TRBV7-2
J gene: TRBJ2-3
D gene: .
clone size: .
CDR3 DNA: TGTGCCAGCAGCAACAAAAGGGACGGCCGCACAGATACGCAGTATTTT
CDR3 protein: CASSNKRDGRTDTQYF

V gene: TRBV19
J gene: TRBJ2-2
D gene: .
clone size: .
CDR3 DNA: TGTGCCAGTAGCTGGGGGCCTACGACCGGGGAGCTGTTTTTT
CDR3 protein: CASSWGPTTGELFF

V gene: TRBV6-6
J gene: TRBJ1-5
D gene: .
clone size: .
CDR3 DNA: TGTGCCAGCAGCTCAGATCAGCCCCAGCATTTT
CDR3 protein: CASSSDQPQHF

V gene: TRBV6-5
J gene: TRBJ2-2
D gene: .
clone size: .
CDR3 DNA: TGTGCCAGCAGTGTTCCCCTAACCGGGGAGCTGTTTTTT
CDR3 protein: CASSVPLTGELFF

V gene: TRBV5-1
J gene: TRBJ1-4
D gene: .
clone size: .
CDR3 DNA: TGCGCCAGCAGCTTGGGGGCCAAAGAAACTAATGAAAAACTGTTTTTT
CDR3 protein: CASSLGAKETNEKLFF

V gene: TRBV7-2
J gene: TRBJ2-1
D gene: .
clone size: .
CDR3 DNA: TGTGCCAGCAGCTTATTTAGTGCCAATGAGCAGTTCTTC
CDR3 protein: CASSLFSANEQFF

V gene: TRBV7-3
J gene: TRBJ2-1
D gene: .
clone size: .
CDR3 DNA: TGTGCCAGCAGCCGGTGGGGGAGCCCCCCGGAGCAGTTCTTC
CDR3 protein: CASSRWGSPPEQFF

V gene: TRBV19
J gene: TRBJ2-3
D gene: .
clone size: .
CDR3 DNA: TGTGCCAGTAGCCTCGGAGGAAGCACAGATACGCAGTATTTT
CDR3 protein: CASSLGGSTDTQYF

V gene: TRBV6-5
J gene: TRBJ2-1
D gene: TRBD2
clone size: few
CDR3 DNA: TGTGCCAGCACCCCCGAAAGCGGGGGCTACAATGAGCAGTTCTTC
CDR3 protein: CASTPESGGYNEQFF

V gene: TRBV29-1
J gene: TRBJ2-2
D gene: .
clone size: once
CDR3 DNA: TGCAGCGTGGCAGGGGTCTCCACCGGGGAGCTGTTTTTT
CDR3 protein: CSVAGVSTGELFF

V gene: TRBV2
J gene: TRBJ2-3
D gene: .
clone size: .
CDR3 DNA: TGTGCCAGCAGTCTTTTCAGGGACGGTACGCAGTATTTT
CDR3 protein: CASSLFRDGTQYF

V gene: TRBV18
J gene: TRBJ2-7
D gene: TRBD1
clone size: .
CDR3 DNA: TGTGCCAGCTCAATGGGGACAGGGGACAACTACGAGCAGTACTTC
CDR3 protein: CASSMGTGDNYEQYF

V gene: TRBV10-3
J gene: TRBJ2-2
D gene: TRBD2
clone size: .
CDR3 DNA: TGTGCCATCATCCGGACTAGCGGGGGGCCGAACACCGGGGAGCTGTTTTTT
CDR3 protein: CAIIRTSGGPNTGELFF